Shown below are 5 T cell receptor beta chains from a single sample sequenced in a study of type 1 regulatory T cells. TCRdb re-called the reads with MiXCR, one entry per CDR3 protein. The sample shows 20,000 to 25,000 distinct CDR3 sequences, around 77% of them seen only once. The antigens these receptors bind are not known. What was sequenced was cultured T cells, either the whole culture or a sorted T cell fraction (not recorded which). Noted subset: Tr1-enriched cell product generated in vitro against host alloantigens. These receptors all stem from a human donor in good health.

The chain is built from TRBV6-5 and TRBJ2-2, with D uncertain. The V and J ends lost 8 bases and 1 base respectively, with 11 bases between them. The CDR3 extends over 14 amino acids. Germline CDR1 MNHEY, CDR2 SVGAGI. Here the CDR3 reads CASERTVNTGELFF. The DNA of the CDR3 is TGTGCCAGCGAGAGGACGGTGAACACCGGGGAGCTGTTTTTT.

The J gene is TRBJ1-3, the V gene TRBV19, with D uncertain. This CDR3 is 12 amino acids long. Germline CDR1 is LNHDA and CDR2 is SQIVND (reference sequence). V shed 3 bases and J shed 4 bases, with 4 bases lying between them. The CDR3 nucleotides are TGTGCCAGTAGTATTTCCGGAAACACCATATATTTT. Its protein product is CASSISGNTIYF.

The CDR3 spells CASSPGGAGETQYF. For the CDR3, the DNA is TGTGCCAGCAGCCCCGGGGGGGCCGGGGAGACCCAGTACTTC. The rearrangement joins TRBV7-2 to TRBJ2-5, with 8 bases aligning to TRBD2. The CDR3 runs to 14 residues. After removal of 5 bases from V and 5 bases from J, the junction contained 7 bases not matched to a gene. Germline-derived CDR1 and CDR2 are SGHTA and FQGNSA. Based on the CDR3 plus reference TRBV7-2 and TRBJ2-5, the full variable domain is GAGVSQSPSNKVTEKGKDVELRCDPISGHTALYWYRQSLGQGLEFLIYFQGNSAPDKSGLPSDRFSAERTGGSVSTLTIQRTQQEDSAVYLCASSPGGAGETQYFGPGTRLLVL.

The chain carries TRBV12-3 or TRBV12-4 and TRBJ2-2; TRBD2 matches 7 bases. The J segment lost 0 bases and the V segment lost 5 bases, leaving 9 bases of the junction unmatched. This CDR3 is built from 17 residues. As DNA, the CDR3 is TGTGCCAGCAGTCCCCGTGGAGCGGGGCCGAACACCGGGGAGCTGTTTTTT. It codes for CASSPRGAGPNTGELFF.

V is TRBV12-3 or TRBV12-4 and J is TRBJ1-1, with D possibly matching TRBD1 (5 bases). With 8 bases removed from V and 4 bases from J, the gap between germline ends came to 14 bases. This CDR3 spans 13 amino acids. CDR3 in DNA: TGTGCCAGCTTGCAGACAGCGAGCACTGAAGCTTTCTTT. It is translated as CASLQTASTEAFF.